A single sample gave rise to the 7 T cell receptor beta chains below, sequenced in a study of cytomegalovirus exposure and HLA in healthy donors. Amplification used 60 Vbeta primers and 13 Jbeta primers. Assay used: immunoSEQ multiplex PCR; TCRdb lists only in-frame clones, some missing. Of approximately 200,000 clones in the sample, 75% to 85% were seen once. The specimen sequenced was PBMCs. These receptors all come from a woman in her fifties or sixties in good health and CMV-seropositive.

The table lists this clone with a few counts. This sequence joins TRBV6-6 and TRBJ2-1, with TRBD2 matching 11 bases. This CDR3 is 15 amino acids long. Looked up from germline, CDR1 is MNHNY and CDR2 is SVGAGI (reference sequence). Trimming removed 6 bases from V and 9 bases from J; junction bases left unmatched: 10. As DNA, the CDR3 is TGTGCCAGCAGCTCAAGACTAGCGGGGACCGTTGAGCAGTTCTTC. It specifies CASSSRLAGTVEQFF.

The chain uses TRBV4-1 and TRBJ1-2, with D uncertain. The CDR3 consists of 13 residues. Trimming pared 1 base from V and 8 bases from J, leaving 11 bases between. Germline V lookup: CDR1 MGHRA, CDR2 YSYEKL. The CDR3 spells CASSQVGLGGYTF. The CDR3 nucleotides are TGCGCCAGCAGCCAAGTTGGGCTCGGCGGCTACACCTTC.

The CDR3 DNA follows: TGTGCCAGCAGGGGTCAGGGGTTGGACAGTCAGTACTTC. Its translation: CASRGQGLDSQYF. The gene calls are TRBV6-9 and TRBJ2-4; D is possibly TRBD1 (6 bases). The ends were cut back, 6 bases at V and 12 bases at J, with 18 bases in the middle. Per germline, CDR1 MNHGY and CDR2 SVAAGI. This CDR3 region has 13 residues.

On this clone itself: The germline gene is not matched at one end of the junction; a read error may be the cause. V usage is TRBV25-1 and J usage is TRBJ1-2, with 9 bases fitting TRBD1. Germline CDR1 reads MGHDK; CDR2 reads SYGVNS. The CDR3 spans 16 residues. Written as DNA, the CDR3 is TGTGCCAGCAGTGAGGCCGGGACAGGGCGGGCCGGAGGCTACATCTTC. Translated: CASSEAGTGRAGGYIF.

The CDR3 nucleotides are TGTGCCAGTAGTACCGAAGCGGCACAGAACACCGGGGAGCTGTTTTTT. Translated: CASSTEAAQNTGELFF. V usage is TRBV19 and J usage is TRBJ2-2, with D possibly being TRBD2 (5 bases). The V gene's germline CDR1 is LNHDA and CDR2 SQIVND (reference sequence). Trimming left V 4 bases short and J 1 base short, with 13 bases between. The CDR3 is 16 residues long.

This chain connects TRBV5-1 to TRBJ2-6; D might be TRBD1 (6 bases). Germline V gene sequence: CDR1 SGHRS, CDR2 YFSETQ. V shed 4 bases and J shed 0 bases, with 11 bases lying between them. This CDR3 is built from 16 residues. CDR3 region: CASSVGQISGANVLTF. DNA of the CDR3: TGCGCCAGCAGCGTTGGACAGATCTCTGGGGCCAACGTCCTGACTTTC.

This clone appeared a single time. The CDR3: CASSSSDRGRGETQYF. In DNA form, the CDR3 reads TGTGCCAGCAGCTCTTCGGACAGGGGGCGCGGAGAGACCCAGTACTTC. The chain has TRBV7-2 and TRBJ2-5; 11 bases agree with TRBD1. V shed 4 bases, J shed 4 bases, and the junction held 8 bases outside the gene matches. The CDR3 extends over 16 amino acids. Per the germline V gene, CDR1 is SGHTA and CDR2 is FQGNSA.